This TCR beta chain comes out of a study of PD-1 blockade in classical Hodgkin lymphoma. Regarding time point: cycle 4 day 1 (C4D1), after five to seven weeks of nivolumab. Relapses following autologous stem cell transplantation were seen in all patients, with brentuximab vedotin exposure varying. Thawed PBMCs were the source of CD4+ T cells, purified by magnetic negative selection. Assay used: immunoSEQ multiplex PCR; TCRdb lists only in-frame clones, some missing. The sample holds about 12,000 clones; 88% are singletons and the top ten take 0.9%. Overall study results and limits: Among the patients, those starting nivolumab under 1 year after ASCT were excluded. In newly diagnosed patients, baseline TCR diversity was reportedly below that of healthy donors.

Per the germline V gene, CDR1 is KGHSH and CDR2 is LQKENI. CDR3 length equals 15 residues. The V segment lost 4 bases and the J segment 1 base; nucleotides outside the gene matches: 1. About this clone: The antigen is unknown.

This clonotype was obtained from a human donor with classical Hodgkin lymphoma. This specimen was CD4+ T cells from blood, taken before the fourth cycle of nivolumab. This chain links TRBV18 with TRBJ2-2, with TRBD2 matching over 9 bases. The CDR3 DNA is TGTGCCAGCTCACGAGCGGGAGGGAACACCGGGGAGCTGTTTTTT. Translation: CASSRAGGNTGELFF.